The T cell receptor beta chain described here comes from a study of early T cells in non-severe SARS-CoV-2 infection. Study details: Sequencing was performed on bulk RNA from unsorted whole blood, leaving chains unpaired. Notes on the study in general: VDJdb matches were skewed toward anti-spike CD8 T cell responses.

Individual cDNA molecules each received unique molecular identifiers attached to them. TCRdb fed the 5' RACE reads into MiXCR, producing one record per CDR3 protein. The sample holds some 40,000 distinct CDR3 sequences, roughly 6.1% seen once. This clonotype appeared a few times. Its cognate antigen is unknown. CDR3 length equals 13 residues. The V and J ends lost 6 bases and 1 base respectively, with 6 bases between them. Germline CDR1 MNHEY, CDR2 SMNVEV (reference sequence). The source was whole blood, collected at baseline. The origin of this receptor is an adult who was a healthcare worker with PCR-confirmed SARS-CoV-2 infection or an uninfected control (not recorded which). The chain combines TRBV27 with TRBJ2-2; no reliable D call. CDR3 bases: TGTGCCAGCAGCTTAATGAACACCGGGGAGCTGTTTTTT. It codes for CASSLMNTGELFF.